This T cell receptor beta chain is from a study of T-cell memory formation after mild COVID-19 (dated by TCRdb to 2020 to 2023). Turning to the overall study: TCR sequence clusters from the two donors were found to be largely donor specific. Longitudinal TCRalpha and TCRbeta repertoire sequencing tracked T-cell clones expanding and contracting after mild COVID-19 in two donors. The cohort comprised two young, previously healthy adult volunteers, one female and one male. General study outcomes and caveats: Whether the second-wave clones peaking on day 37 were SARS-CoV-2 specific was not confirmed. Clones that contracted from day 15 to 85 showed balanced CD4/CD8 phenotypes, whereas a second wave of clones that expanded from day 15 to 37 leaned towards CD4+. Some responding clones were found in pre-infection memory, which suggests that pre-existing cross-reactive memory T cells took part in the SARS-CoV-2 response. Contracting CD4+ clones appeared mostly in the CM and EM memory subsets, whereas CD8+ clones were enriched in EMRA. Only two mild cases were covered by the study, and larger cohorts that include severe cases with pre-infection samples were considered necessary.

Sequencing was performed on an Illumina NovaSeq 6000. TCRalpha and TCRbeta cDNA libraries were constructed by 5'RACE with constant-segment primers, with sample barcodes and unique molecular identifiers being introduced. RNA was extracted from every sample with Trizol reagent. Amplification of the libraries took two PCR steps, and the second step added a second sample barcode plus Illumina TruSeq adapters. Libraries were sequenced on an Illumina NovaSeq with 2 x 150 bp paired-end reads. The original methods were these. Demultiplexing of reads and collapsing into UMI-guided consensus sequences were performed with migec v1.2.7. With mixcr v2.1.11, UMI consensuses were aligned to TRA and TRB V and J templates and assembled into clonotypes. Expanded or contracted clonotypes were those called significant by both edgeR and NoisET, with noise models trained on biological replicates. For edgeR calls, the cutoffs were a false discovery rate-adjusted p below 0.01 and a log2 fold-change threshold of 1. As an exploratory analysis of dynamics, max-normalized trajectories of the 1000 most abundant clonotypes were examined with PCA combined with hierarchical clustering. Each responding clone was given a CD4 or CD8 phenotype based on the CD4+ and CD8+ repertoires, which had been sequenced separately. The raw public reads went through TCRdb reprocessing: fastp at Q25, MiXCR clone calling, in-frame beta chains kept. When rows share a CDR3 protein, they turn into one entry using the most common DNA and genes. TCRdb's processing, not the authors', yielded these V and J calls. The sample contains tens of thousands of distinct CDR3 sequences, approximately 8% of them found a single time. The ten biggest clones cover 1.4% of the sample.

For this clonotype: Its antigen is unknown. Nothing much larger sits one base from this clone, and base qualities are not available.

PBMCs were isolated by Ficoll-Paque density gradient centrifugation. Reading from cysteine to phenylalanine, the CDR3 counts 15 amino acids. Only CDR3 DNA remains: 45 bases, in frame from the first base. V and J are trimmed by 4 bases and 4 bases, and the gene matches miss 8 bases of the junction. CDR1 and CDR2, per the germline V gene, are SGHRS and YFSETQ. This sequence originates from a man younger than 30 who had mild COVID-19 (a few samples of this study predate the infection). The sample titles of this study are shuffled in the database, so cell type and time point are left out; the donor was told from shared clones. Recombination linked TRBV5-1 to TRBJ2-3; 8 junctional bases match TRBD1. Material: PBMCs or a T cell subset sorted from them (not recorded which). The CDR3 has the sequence CASSQVADRADTQYF. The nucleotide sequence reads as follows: TGCGCCAGCAGCCAAGTAGCGGACAGGGCAGATACGCAGTATTTT.